This record concerns one T cell receptor beta chain sequence. What it binds is unknown. This sample is part of a study of spatial heterogeneity in lung cancer. Study details: As counted in raw reads, each unique TCR and UMI combination appeared more than ten times on average. Study-wide results and caveats: Resection blood, more than follow-up blood, showed ubiquitous expanded tumor TCRs.

Individual TCR cDNA molecules each bore their own unique molecular identifier. TCRdb fed the 5' RACE reads into MiXCR, producing one record per CDR3 protein. The sample records around 40,000 distinct CDR3 sequences, approximately 5.2% being singletons. Germline V CDR1 and CDR2: SGHNT, YENEEA. V was shortened by 1 base and J by 3 bases, with 13 bases between the two germline ends. The CDR3 sequence is 16 residues long. The time point denotes: sample taken at primary tumor resection. Whole RNA, which was extracted from tumor, nontumor lung tissue or frozen PBMC, was sequenced without any cell sorting. This sequence originates from a female donor with early-stage non-small cell lung cancer. The rearrangement joins TRBV11-3 to TRBJ2-1; tentatively, D is TRBD2 (6 bases). Sequences were derived from PBMCs, sampled at surgery. CDR3 in DNA: TGTGCCAGCAGCTTAGCGGGGTCGCGGGGCTACAATGAGCAGTTCTTC. Its translation: CASSLAGSRGYNEQFF.